Below, 17 T cell receptor beta chains from the same sample are listed, as sequenced in a study of T cell clonality in common variable immunodeficiency. TCRdb's table, derived via immunoSEQ multiplex PCR, lists solely in-frame clones and lacks some. The repertoire consists of 45,000 to 55,000 clones, none detected only once. The sequenced sample was peripheral blood mononuclear cells. The receptors come from a person between 18 and 75 years old in good health.

This clone was seen repeatedly, ten times or more. The read gets to within 3 residues of the CDR3 end, and the germline J gene fills in the rest. The chain couples TRBV19 to TRBJ1-5; 8 nucleotides match TRBD1. V dropped 3 bases and J dropped 2; count of bases not matched to a gene: 3. Per the germline V gene, CDR1 is LNHDA and CDR2 is SQIVND (reference sequence). The CDR3 totals 15 residues. The CDR3 sequence: CASSMDRAGNQPQHF. Partial CDR3 DNA: TGTGCCAGTAGTATGGACAGGGCAGGCAATCAGCCC.

This clone occurred many times. The observed sequence ends 3 residues before the CDR3 terminus, with the missing tail filled in from the germline J gene. This sequence joins TRBV7-6 and TRBJ2-1; D perhaps matches TRBD1 (5 bases). V was trimmed by 2 bases and J by 4 bases, leaving 9 bases between them. This CDR3 is built from 14 residues. Germline-derived CDR1 and CDR2 are SGHVS and FNYEAQ. CDR3 sequence reads: CASSLTRVYNEQFF. The CDR3 DNA, read in part, is TGTGCCAGCAGCTTAACCAGGGTATACAATGAG.

At least ten counts were recorded for this clone. The read terminates 3 residues ahead of where the CDR3 ends, so the germline J gene completes it. V usage is TRBV20-1 and J usage is TRBJ2-3; TRBD2 matches 12 bases. This CDR3 is 14 amino acids long. Losses at the gene ends were 4 bases for V and 4 bases for J; bases not matched to a gene: 3. Germline assignment: CDR1 DFQATT and CDR2 SNEGSKA (reference sequence). CDR3: CSAMTSGSADTQYF. CDR3 DNA (partial): TGCAGTGCTATGACTAGCGGGAGCGCAGATACG.

This clone was observed many times. The CDR3 region is CASGDGTGGYEQYF. The CDR3 DNA, read in part, is TGTGCCAGTGGGGATGGGACAGGGGGCTACGAG. The genes are TRBV2 and TRBJ2-7; TRBD1 matches at 11 bases. The read ends 3 residues shy of where the CDR3 ends; the end is completed using the germline J gene. CDR1 SNHLY and CDR2 FYNNEI come from the germline V gene. The V and J ends lost 9 bases and 3 bases, in that order; junction bases with no gene match: 7. The CDR3 has 14 residues.

There are many counts of this clone. Read sequence stops 3 residues before the CDR3 end, and the germline J gene provides the missing end. This chain links TRBV5-1 with TRBJ1-1; D is ambiguous. Germline V gene lookup returns CDR1 SGHRS and CDR2 YFSETQ. The CDR3 spans 14 residues. The V end lost 0 bases, the J end lost 5 bases, and 11 bases lay between the germline ends. The CDR3 DNA, read in part, is TGCGCCAGCAGCTTGGTGAACGGCGGGACTGAA. It specifies CASSLVNGGTE. The complete CDR3 reads CASSLVNGGTEAFF. Full variable domain (missing parts from reference TRBV5-1 and TRBJ1-1): KAGVTQTPRYLIKTRGQQVTLSCSPISGHRSVSWYQQTPGQGLQFLFEYFSETQRNKGNFPGRFSGRQFSNSRSEMNVSTLELGDSALYLCASSLVNGGTEAFFGQGTRLTVV.

This clone has at least ten counts. The read is 3 residues too short to cover the CDR3 end, so that end is filled in from the germline J gene. The chain has TRBV5-1 and TRBJ1-2; perhaps TRBD1 as D (6 bases). The CDR3 has 14 amino acids. Trimming removed 4 bases from V and 0 bases from J, with 10 bases in between. Germline V gene lookup returns CDR1 SGHRS and CDR2 YFSETQ. The CDR3 region is CASSPRGANYGYTF. CDR3 DNA, as far as it was read: TGCGCCAGCAGCCCCAGGGGAGCTAACTATGGC.

This clone occurred many times. The CDR3 end is not reached by the read, which stops 3 residues before it; the germline J gene fills it in. The rearrangement uses TRBV5-4 and TRBJ2-2; D unclear. Trimming removed 0 bases at V and 8 bases at J, with 8 bases between. The CDR3 has 13 amino acids. Germline V lookup: CDR1 SGHNT, CDR2 YYREEE (reference sequence). The sequenced part of the CDR3 DNA is TGTGCCAGCAGCTTGGCAAGGGCGGGGGAG. Translating it yields CASSLARAGE. The CDR3 reads in full as CASSLARAGELFF.

This clone was seen at least ten times. The read terminates 3 residues ahead of where the CDR3 ends, so the germline J gene completes it. This sequence joins TRBV5-6 and TRBJ1-2, with TRBD1 matching over 8 bases. The CDR3 is made up of 13 amino acids. CDR1 is SGHDT and CDR2 is YYEEEE in the germline V gene. Here the CDR3 reads CASSQDRAGGYTF. CDR3 DNA, as far as it was read: TGTGCCAGCAGCCAGGACAGGGCGGGAGGC.

There are many counts of this clone. Read coverage stops 3 residues before the CDR3 terminus; the germline J gene supplies the remainder. V is TRBV5-1 and J is TRBJ2-5, with 9 bases aligning to TRBD2. Trimming cost V 4 bases and J 5 bases; bases outside gene matches: 9. The CDR3 length is 15 residues. Looked up from germline, CDR1 is SGHRS and CDR2 is YFSETQ. This chain's CDR3 is CASSPNAGGDETQYF. CDR3 bases read: TGCGCCAGCAGCCCCAACGCGGGGGGGGACGAGACC.

This clone was observed many times. This CDR3 is CASSLELAGVNEQFF. The part of the CDR3 DNA that was read is TGTGCCAGCAGCTTAGAACTAGCGGGCGTCAATGAG. The chain carries TRBV11-2 and TRBJ2-1, with 9 bases lining up with TRBD2. The CDR3 goes on 3 residues after the read ends, and that part is filled in from the germline J gene. The CDR3 extends over 15 amino acids. Germline V gene lookup returns CDR1 SGHAT and CDR2 FQNNGV. With V trimmed by 0 bases and J by 6 bases, 3 bases remained unmatched. The whole variable domain, filled in from reference TRBV11-2 and TRBJ2-1, reads EAGVAQSPRYKIIEKRQSVAFWCNPISGHATLYWYQQILGQGPKLLIQFQNNGVVDDSQLPKDRFSAERLKGVDSTLKIQPAKLEDSAVYLCASSLELAGVNEQFFGPGTRLTVL.

This clone was found many times. The read ends 3 residues early relative to the CDR3; the germline J gene fills the gap. The J gene is TRBJ1-1, the V gene TRBV5-1; the D gene is possibly TRBD1 (5 bases). V was clipped by 4 bases and J by 6 bases, with 13 bases between them. CDR1 is SGHRS and CDR2 is YFSETQ in the germline V gene. This CDR3 contains 13 residues. The CDR3 DNA, read in part, is TGCGCCAGCAGCCCGACAGCGTCGGCTGAA. It encodes CASSPTASAE. The complete CDR3 reads CASSPTASAEAFF.

At least ten counts were recorded for this clone. The read falls 3 residues short of the CDR3 end, and the missing part is taken from the germline J gene. J is TRBJ2-7 and V is TRBV29-1, with D possibly being TRBD1 (6 bases). Germline CDR1 reads SQVTM; CDR2 reads ANQGSEA. CDR3 length: 12 amino acids. Trimming removed 4 bases at V and 4 bases at J, with 11 bases between. The CDR3 DNA, read in part, is TGCAGCGTTGGGGGACACCCTTACGAG. This codes for CSVGGHPYE. The CDR3 as a whole reads CSVGGHPYEQYF.

Ten or more counts support this clone. Read coverage stops 3 residues before the CDR3 terminus; the germline J gene supplies the remainder. This chain links TRBV19 with TRBJ2-3; D is perhaps TRBD1 (5 bases). V lost 7 bases, J lost 0 bases, and 11 bases lay in between. Germline V CDR1 and CDR2: LNHDA, SQIVND (reference sequence). There are 14 residues in the CDR3. Incomplete CDR3 DNA: TGTGCCAGTACCCGATCAGGGAGCACAGATACG. Protein: CASTRSGSTDT. The complete CDR3 sequence is CASTRSGSTDTQYF. Using reference TRBV19 and TRBJ2-3 for the parts outside the CDR3, the full variable domain is DGGITQSPKYLFRKEGQNVTLSCEQNLNHDAMYWYRQDPGQGLRLIYYSQIVNDFQKGDIAEGYSVSREKKESFPLTVTSAQKNPTAFYLCASTRSGSTDTQYFGPGTRLTVL.

This clone occurred many times. Read coverage stops 3 residues before the CDR3 terminus; the germline J gene supplies the remainder. The V gene is TRBV20-1, the J gene TRBJ2-7; TRBD2 matches at 10 bases. Germline CDR1 DFQATT, CDR2 SNEGSKA (reference sequence). This CDR3 region has 17 residues. The V and J ends lost 0 bases and 3 bases, in that order; junction bases with no gene match: 11. The sequenced CDR3 bases are TGCAGTGCTAGAGATACGAGCGGGAGGGCCATACTCTACGAG. Its protein product is CSARDTSGRAILYE. Given in full, the CDR3 is CSARDTSGRAILYEQYF.

This clone came up many times. From the germline J gene comes the end of the CDR3, since the read stops 3 residues before it. The V gene is TRBV28, the J gene TRBJ1-1; 7 bases map to TRBD1. CDR1 is MDHEN, CDR2 SYDVKM, per germline. The CDR3 runs to 14 residues. The V and J ends lost 6 bases and 1 base, in that order; junction bases with no gene match: 5. The sequenced CDR3 bases are TGTGCCAGCAGATACAGGGGAGCGAACACTGAA. This translates into CASRYRGANTE. In full, the CDR3 is CASRYRGANTEAFF.

At least ten counts were recorded for this clone. The DNA ends 3 residues before the CDR3 does, and the rest of the CDR3 is filled in from the germline J gene. The chain couples TRBV5-1 to TRBJ2-1, with D possibly TRBD2 on 6 matching bases. CDR1 SGHRS and CDR2 YFSETQ come from the germline V gene. Between the trimmed V and J ends, which lost 0 bases and 0 bases, there was a span of 19 bases. The CDR3 has 19 residues. The sequenced part of the CDR3 DNA is TGCGCCAGCAGCTTGGTGGGGACTTCACACCAAAGCTCCTACAATGAG. Protein sequence: CASSLVGTSHQSSYNE. The CDR3, in full, reads CASSLVGTSHQSSYNEQFF.

Ten or more counts support this clone. Coverage ceases 3 residues before the CDR3 finishes, and the germline J gene fills in the end. This chain links TRBV28 with TRBJ2-2; D not certain. The CDR3 has 11 residues. V lost 7 bases to trimming and J lost 7 bases, with 7 bases between them. Germline CDR1 and CDR2: MDHEN and SYDVKM. Partial CDR3 DNA: TGTGCCAGCAAACTTGACGGGGAG. This sequence encodes CASKLDGE. The full CDR3 protein reads CASKLDGELFF.